This paragraph covers one TCR beta chain sequence. The antigen this receptor binds is unknown. Base qualities were left out, and no much larger clone turns up one base away. Trimming takes 1 base off V and 2 bases off J; junction bases not matched to a gene: 5. The CDR3 covers 16 residues, taking in both the cysteine and the phenylalanine. Only the CDR3 portion is preserved as DNA: 48 bases, with reading frame beginning at the first base. The germline V gene yields SNHLY for CDR1 and FYNNEI for CDR2. The data were taken from a study of blood T cell repertoires in COVID-19 (TCRdb year 2020). Context from the whole study: Collaborator samples came from the United States, Italy and Spain and covered acute and convalescent phases of COVID-19. The material from the prospective study consisted of cDNA or gDNA derived from T cells, B-cell-depleted T cells, or PBMCs. Deeply sampled blood TCRbeta repertoires from subjects exposed to, actively infected with, or recovered from COVID-19 were included in the dataset. The repertoires were made available in a free public database intended to serve as a resource for research on the immune response to SARS-CoV-2. The samples were drawn from two sources: the first 160 participants of the ongoing ImmuneRACE study, and approximately 1,300 subjects contributed by 6 global collaborators. Sample metadata almost always included a de-identified subject ID, COVID-19 status, age in years and sex. Where available, HLA class I and class II types were obtained from metadata supplied by the sample provider rather than from assay-based typing. What the study reported, not specific to this receptor: The quantity of clinical and demographic metadata differed by source and by participant and was supplied without curation.

Whole blood was collected in K2EDTA tubes by collaborating institutions according to the institutions' own protocols. Collaborator samples were shipped for TCRbeta analysis as frozen whole blood, isolated PBMCs, or DNA extracted from either sample type. TCRbeta CDR3 regions were amplified from genomic DNA by means of the immunoSEQ Assay, a bias-controlled multiplex PCR. On the study's bioinformatics: Within the assay, amplification of reference gene primers was used to estimate how many nucleated cells each sample contained. To quantify the absolute abundance of each unique TCRbeta CDR3 rearrangement, sequence reads were collapsed and filtered. Productive Simpson clonality was computed per sample as the square root of Simpson's diversity index over productive rearrangements. TCRdb's version of the immuneACCESS table is confined to in-frame rearrangements and falls short of the full clone set. An unresolved V gene accounts for under half of the shortfall where checked; the remainder is of unknown origin. Clonal size and the V and J genes are those of that table, whereas D and trimming came from the DNA. The sample data list about 27,000 clones, and around 81% of these were observed just once. The top ten hold 65% to 80% of the sample.

The sample taken for sequencing was peripheral blood. In this chain, TRBV2 is recombined with TRBJ1-3; 7 central nucleotides agree with TRBD1. This TCR was recovered from a man between 65 and 85 years old with acute or convalescent COVID-19. The sequenced DNA is TGTGCCAGCAGTGAAGAAGTAGGGGGCACTGGAAACACCATATATTTT. Translation gives CASSEEVGGTGNTIYF.